This TCR beta chain was found in a study of blood T cell repertoires in COVID-19. Study-wide background: Acute-phase and convalescent COVID-19 samples originated in the United States, Italy and Spain. T cells, B-cell-depleted T cells, or PBMCs supplied cDNA or gDNA.

Concerning this clone itself: Other nucleotide sequences from this sample produce the same CDR3.

Germline V lookup: CDR1 SEHNR, CDR2 FQNEAQ (reference sequence). Trimming left V 1 base short and J 2 bases short, with 5 bases between. The CDR3 is 14 amino acids. Original methodology: Nucleated cell number was recorded as an estimate derived from reference gene primer amplification. Clones were sequenced by immunoSEQ multiplex PCR, and TCRdb holds only the in-frame ones, with some missing. V and J calls and clone size are given by that table; D and trimming were obtained from the DNA. The top ten hold around 7% of the sample, which has 200,000 to 250,000 clones, roughly 80% seen once. This receptor was obtained from a woman between 45 and 60 years old with acute or convalescent COVID-19. Sequenced material: peripheral blood. The V gene is TRBV7-9, the J gene TRBJ1-4; D is possibly TRBD1 (5 bases). The CDR3 sequence: CASSLGGTNEKLFF. In DNA, the CDR3 is TGTGCCAGCAGCTTAGGGGGCACTAATGAAAAACTGTTTTTT.